These 30 T cell receptor beta chains came from one sample sequenced in a study of T cell responses to AZD1222 COVID-19 vaccine. The repertoire was sequenced with immunoSEQ multiplex PCR; TCRdb's copy has only in-frame clones and lacks some. The table has about 120,000 clones, over 85% seen once. Source: peripheral blood, taken on day 0 of AZD1222 vaccination. The origin of the receptors is an adult in good health.

This clone was counted a single time. The rearrangement joins TRBV11-2 to TRBJ2-7, with 15 bases identical to TRBD2. This CDR3 spans 16 amino acids. With 5 bases clipped from V and 3 bases from J, the junction kept 5 bases outside the gene matches. In germline, CDR1 is SGHAT, CDR2 FQNNGV. The CDR3 DNA is TGTGCCAGCAGCCGGGGACTAGCGGGGGGTATCTACGAGCAGTACTTC. Translated: CASSRGLAGGIYEQYF.

The chain links TRBV5-1 to TRBJ1-2; 8 bases align to TRBD1. The germline gives CDR1 SGHRS, CDR2 YFSETQ. With 4 bases clipped from V and 2 bases from J, the junction kept 4 bases outside the gene matches. This CDR3 contains 14 residues. The CDR3 sequence is CASSPGQENYGYTF. The CDR3 DNA reads as TGCGCCAGCAGCCCGGGACAGGAAAACTATGGCTACACCTTC. The entire variable domain, with the rest obtained from reference TRBV5-1 and TRBJ1-2, is as follows: KAGVTQTPRYLIKTRGQQVTLSCSPISGHRSVSWYQQTPGQGLQFLFEYFSETQRNKGNFPGRFSGRQFSNSRSEMNVSTLELGDSALYLCASSPGQENYGYTFGSGTRLTVV.

The chain couples TRBV28 to TRBJ2-7, with D hard to call. Germline assignment: CDR1 MDHEN and CDR2 SYDVKM. The V and J ends lost 1 base and 6 bases respectively, with 4 bases between them. The CDR3 covers 11 residues. The CDR3 is CASSLSVEQYF. CDR3 bases: TGTGCCAGCAGTTTATCGGTCGAGCAGTACTTC.

This clone was found once. The chain employs TRBV3-1 (or the pseudogene TRBV3-2) and TRBJ2-2; possible D gene TRBD2, 5 bases. The germline gives CDR1 LGHDT, CDR2 YNNKEL (reference sequence). The CDR3 spans 16 residues. The V end lost 0 bases, the J end lost 5 bases, and 13 bases lay between the germline ends. The CDR3 DNA sequence: TGTGCCAGCAGCCAAGATCTGAGGGTGGGAACCGGGGAGCTGTTTTTT. Protein product: CASSQDLRVGTGELFF.

There are a few counts of this clone. The chain employs TRBV10-3 and TRBJ1-1, with D uncertain. This CDR3 region has 15 residues. Trimming took 0 bases from V and 1 from J, leaving 9 bases between them. The germline V gene encodes CDR1 ENHRY and CDR2 SYGVKD. CDR3 loop: CAISESRGKNTEAFF. The CDR3 bases are TGTGCCATCAGTGAGTCGCGGGGAAAGAACACTGAAGCTTTCTTT.

The chain is built from TRBV6-5 and TRBJ2-3; 11 bases are a match to TRBD2. The CDR3 sequence is 15 residues long. CDR1 is MNHEY and CDR2 is SVGAGI in the germline V gene. Losses at the gene ends were 6 bases for V and 5 bases for J; bases not matched to a gene: 7. This CDR3 is CASRDSGGALDTQYF. The CDR3, as DNA: TGTGCCAGCAGGGATAGCGGGGGGGCCTTAGATACGCAGTATTTT.

This clone appeared a single time. In DNA, the CDR3 is TGCGCCAGCAGCCAAGATCCGGGACAGGGCCTAGCGGCCCAGCATTTT. As protein: CASSQDPGQGLAAQHF. The rearrangement links TRBV4-1 to TRBJ1-5, with TRBD1 matching 9 bases. Germline assignment: CDR1 MGHRA and CDR2 YSYEKL. Trimming took 0 bases from V and 11 from J; bases not matched to a gene: 11. The CDR3 contains 16 residues.

The chain links TRBV9 to TRBJ2-1; D gene uncertain. This CDR3 has 12 residues. V was shortened by 3 bases and J by 7 bases, with 8 bases between the two germline ends. Germline V gene data show CDR1 as SGDLS and CDR2 as YYNGEE. CDR3 DNA sequence: TGTGCCAGCAGCGATCCTACAAATGAGCAGTTCTTC. This encodes CASSDPTNEQFF.

This chain joins TRBV19 and TRBJ1-5; D possibly corresponds to TRBD1 (6 bases). The CDR3 spans 14 residues. CDR1 is LNHDA and CDR2 is SQIVND in the germline V gene (reference sequence). The germline V and J ends were trimmed by 5 bases and 5 bases, with 13 bases remaining between them. The CDR3, as DNA: TGTGCCAGTAGTGCACGGGACATCTATCAGCCCCAGCATTTT. Amino acids: CASSARDIYQPQHF.

The genes are TRBV21-1 and TRBJ1-2; the table's D call, TRBD1, was not checked against the DNA. TRBV21-1 corresponds to a pseudogene. The CDR3 has 15 residues. In DNA form, the CDR3 reads TGTGCCAGCAGCAAAGCGCTCAGGGGCTCCTATGGCTACACCTTC. Translated, it gives CASSKALRGSYGYTF.

This chain uses TRBV4-2 with TRBJ1-5, with a tentative D call TRBD1 (6 bases). The length of the CDR3 is 15 residues. With 3 bases removed from V and 0 bases from J, the gap between germline ends came to 9 bases. Germline V CDR1 and CDR2: LGHNA, YNFKEQ. CDR3 amino acids: CASSQTDSSNQPQHF. DNA for the CDR3: TGTGCCAGCAGCCAGACGGACAGTAGCAATCAGCCCCAGCATTTT.

The J gene is TRBJ2-1, the V gene TRBV3-1 (or the pseudogene TRBV3-2); TRBD1 aligns across 8 bases. The germline V gene encodes CDR1 LGHDT and CDR2 YNNKEL (reference sequence). This CDR3 is built from 16 residues. Trimming removed 3 bases from V and 0 bases from J; junction bases left unmatched: 4. The CDR3 region is CASSHDRGTSYNEQFF. CDR3 DNA sequence: TGTGCCAGCAGCCACGACAGGGGAACCTCCTACAATGAGCAGTTCTTC.

The gene calls are TRBV10-3 and TRBJ2-1; TRBD2 matches at 10 bases. Germline CDR1 ENHRY, CDR2 SYGVKD. CDR3 length equals 15 residues. V trimming: 0 bases; J trimming: 8 bases; junction bases outside the gene matches: 4. Written as DNA, the CDR3 is TGTGCCATCAGTGAGTCGGCAGCGGGGGGGGATGAGCAGTTCTTC. Translating gives CAISESAAGGDEQFF.

CDR3 sequence reads: CASSDASGGTDTQYF. The CDR3 bases are TGTGCCAGCAGTGACGCCAGCGGGGGCACAGATACGCAGTATTTT. The chain carries TRBV6-4 and TRBJ2-3, with 7 positions matching TRBD2. The V segment lost 2 bases and the J segment 1 base; nucleotides outside the gene matches: 3. Germline CDR1 reads MRHNA; CDR2 reads SNTAGT. This CDR3 comprises 15 residues.

V and J are TRBV5-1 and TRBJ1-4, with TRBD1 matching over 9 bases. The CDR3 totals 14 residues. Unmatched junction bases numbered 7, after V lost 2 bases and J lost 11 bases. In germline, CDR1 is SGHRS, CDR2 YFSETQ. This CDR3 is CASSLGTGNEKLFF. The CDR3 DNA follows: TGCGCCAGCAGCTTAGGGACAGGGAACGAGAAACTGTTTTTT.

V is TRBV6-6 and J is TRBJ1-4; D is perhaps TRBD1 (5 bases). Germline V lookup: CDR1 MNHNY, CDR2 SVGAGI (reference sequence). The V and J ends lost 4 bases and 8 bases respectively, with 17 bases between them. The CDR3 extends over 15 amino acids. The CDR3 nucleotides read TGTGCCAGCAGTTGGTCCGGGACTATGAACGAAAAACTGTTTTTT. This sequence encodes CASSWSGTMNEKLFF.

This clone was picked up one time. The chain uses TRBV9 and TRBJ1-2; maybe TRBD1 (6 bases). Per germline, CDR1 SGDLS and CDR2 YYNGEE. V lost 3 bases to trimming and J lost 2 bases, with 17 bases between them. The CDR3 has 16 amino acids. CDR3 nucleotide sequence: TGTGCCAGCAGCGACCTAAGGGGGGGCTCCAACTATGGCTACACCTTC. Translating gives CASSDLRGGSNYGYTF.

This clone appeared a few times. The junction shows a germline mismatch at one end, possibly a read error. V is TRBV7-3 and J is TRBJ1-1, with 7 bases aligning to TRBD1. The CDR3 length is 15 residues. Germline V gene data show CDR1 as SGHTA and CDR2 as FQGTGA. The CDR3 spells CASSQNRGLNTEAFF. The CDR3 nucleotides read TGTGCCAGCAGCCAGAACAGGGGACTGAATACTGAAGCTTTCTTT.

The chain combines TRBV19 with TRBJ2-7, with 9 bases aligning to TRBD1. CDR1 LNHDA and CDR2 SQIVND come from the germline V gene (reference sequence). This CDR3 spans 13 amino acids. The V segment lost 5 bases and the J segment 5 bases; nucleotides outside the gene matches: 4. The DNA of the CDR3 is TGTGCCAGTAGTCCCACAGGGGGCAACGAGCAGTACTTC. Protein sequence: CASSPTGGNEQYF.

This chain joins TRBV29-1 and TRBJ2-1; D not certain. The CDR3 extends over 13 amino acids. Between the trimmed V and J ends, which lost 3 bases and 3 bases, there was a span of 9 bases. CDR1 is SQVTM, CDR2 ANQGSEA, per germline. The CDR3 reads CSVDAKVYNEQFF. The CDR3 DNA reads as TGCAGCGTTGACGCGAAAGTCTACAATGAGCAGTTCTTC.

This chain uses TRBV6-5 with TRBJ1-2, with TRBD1 matching 10 bases. Germline CDR1 reads MNHEY; CDR2 reads SVGAGI. V lost 8 bases to trimming and J lost 3 bases; unmatched junction nucleotides: 6. The CDR3 covers 14 residues. CDR3 bases: TGTGCCAGCGCAAGGGGGACAGGGGACTATGGCTACACCTTC. It specifies CASARGTGDYGYTF.

This chain connects TRBV25-1 to TRBJ1-4, with 7 bases fitting TRBD1. Germline CDR1 reads MGHDK; CDR2 reads SYGVNS. This CDR3 contains 15 residues. V was pared by 6 bases and J by 3 bases, with 7 bases of the junction left unmatched. The CDR3 DNA reads as TGTGCCAGCAGCGAACCGACAGGGCCTAATGAAAAACTGTTTTTT. Its translation: CASSEPTGPNEKLFF.

The chain links TRBV27 to TRBJ1-2; the D gene is possibly TRBD1 (6 bases). The germline CDR1 and CDR2 sequences are MNHEY and SMNVEV (reference sequence). Trimming shortened V by 5 bases and J by 0 bases, and 10 bases separated the two germline ends. This CDR3 is 14 amino acids long. The CDR3 DNA follows: TGTGCCAGCAGTGACAGGCGGTCTAACTATGGCTACACCTTC. Residues: CASSDRRSNYGYTF.

The CDR3 DNA follows: TGTGCCAGCAGCTCGTCAGGGGGGTGGACTAATGAAAAACTGTTTTTT. Its translation is CASSSSGGWTNEKLFF. The V and J genes are TRBV9 and TRBJ1-4; 7 nucleotides line up with TRBD1. The V segment lost 4 bases and the J segment 2 bases; nucleotides outside the gene matches: 8. CDR1 is SGDLS, CDR2 YYNGEE, per germline. This CDR3 has 16 residues.

This clone was seen a handful of times. J is TRBJ1-6 and V is TRBV30, with 8 bases matching TRBD1. The V gene's germline CDR1 is GTSNPN and CDR2 SVGIG (reference sequence). With 4 bases clipped from V and 10 bases from J, the junction kept 12 bases outside the gene matches. CDR3 length: 15 amino acids. CDR3 sequence reads: CAWTLRTGLYSPLHF. The CDR3 bases are TGTGCCTGGACCCTCCGGACAGGGCTATACTCACCCCTCCACTTT.

The V call is TRBV28, the J call TRBJ2-1, with TRBD2 matching 9 bases. The V segment lost 7 bases and the J segment 5 bases; nucleotides outside the gene matches: 6. The CDR3 consists of 14 residues. Germline CDR1 is MDHEN and CDR2 is SYDVKM. The CDR3 is CASTGTSRHNEQFF. The CDR3 DNA reads as TGTGCCAGCACTGGGACTAGCAGACACAATGAGCAGTTCTTC.

The gene calls are TRBV11-2 and TRBJ2-7; D may be TRBD1 (6 bases). Germline loops: CDR1 SGHAT, CDR2 FQNNGV. With 4 bases removed from V and 2 bases from J, the gap between germline ends came to 15 bases. This CDR3 contains 15 residues. Written as DNA, the CDR3 is TGTGCCAGCAGCTCTAGGACAGAAGGGGCCTACGAGCAGTACTTC. It encodes CASSSRTEGAYEQYF.

The chain joins TRBV5-4 to TRBJ2-1; 8 bases match TRBD2. Germline CDR1 and CDR2: SGHNT and YYREEE (reference sequence). CDR3 size: 16 residues. V gave up 4 bases and J gave up 0 bases; unmatched junction bases: 6. The CDR3 here is CASSPVGGGSYNEQFF. Here the CDR3 DNA reads TGTGCCAGCAGCCCGGTCGGGGGGGGCTCCTACAATGAGCAGTTCTTC.

The chain joins TRBV5-1 to TRBJ2-1; maybe TRBD1 (6 bases). Deletions cut 3 bases from V and 5 bases from J, with 9 bases between. The germline V gene encodes CDR1 SGHRS and CDR2 YFSETQ. This CDR3 contains 13 residues. The CDR3 bases are TGCGCCAGCAGCTGGACAGTTAACAATGAGCAGTTCTTC. It encodes CASSWTVNNEQFF.

Regarding this clone: Additional DNA sequences in this sample encode the identical CDR3. The chain recombines TRBV28 with TRBJ2-7; D is unresolved. The CDR3 totals 12 residues. Per the germline V gene, CDR1 is MDHEN and CDR2 is SYDVKM. Trimming left V 2 bases short and J 1 base short, with 3 bases between. This CDR3 reads CASSLGSYEQYF. CDR3 coding DNA: TGTGCCAGCAGTTTAGGGTCCTACGAGCAGTACTTC.